This passage covers 10 T cell receptor beta chains from one sample sequenced in a study of cytomegalovirus exposure and HLA in healthy donors. Use of 60 Vbeta and 13 Jbeta primers characterized the PCR. Generated by immunoSEQ multiplex PCR, the TCRdb table keeps only in-frame clones and is missing some. The sample has 150,000 to 200,000 clones, approximately 88% seen once; the top ten hold roughly 2.8%. The sequencing sample was made of PBMCs. The receptors shown here come from a woman in her forties or fifties in good health and CMV-seropositive.

This clone was detected only a few times. The gene calls are TRBV5-8 and TRBJ2-7; D gene unclear. The CDR3 contains 15 residues. The V gene lost 0 bases and the J gene lost 2 bases, with 12 bases spanning the gap. The germline gives CDR1 SGHTS, CDR2 YDEGEE. CDR3 protein: CASSLGPGYTYEQYF. The CDR3 nucleotides are TGTGCCAGCAGCTTGGGTCCAGGTTATACCTACGAGCAGTACTTC.

This clone appeared a single time. The chain links TRBV20-1 to TRBJ2-7, with D tentatively TRBD1 (6 bases). V was cut by 3 bases and J by 4 bases, with 7 bases left in between. Looked up from germline, CDR1 is DFQATT and CDR2 is SNEGSKA (reference sequence). This CDR3 has 11 amino acids. The CDR3 is CSARQGYEQYF. DNA for the CDR3: TGCAGTGCTAGGCAGGGGTACGAGCAGTACTTC.

This chain connects TRBV11-2 to TRBJ2-5; possible D gene TRBD2, 6 bases. The CDR3 sequence is 15 residues long. CDR1 and CDR2 from the germline V gene are SGHAT and FQNNGV. Trimming took off 1 base at V and 1 base at J, with 10 bases between the two ends. Written as DNA, the CDR3 is TGTGCCAGCAGCTTAGCCGGAGCGGGCCAAGAGACCCAGTACTTC. Translating gives CASSLAGAGQETQYF.

This chain links TRBV4-2 with TRBJ2-2, with D tentatively TRBD1 (5 bases). Looked up from germline, CDR1 is LGHNA and CDR2 is YNFKEQ. This CDR3 is 13 amino acids long. Trimming pared 10 bases from V and 2 bases from J, leaving 11 bases between. Here the CDR3 reads CATTQGNTGELFF. CDR3 in DNA: TGTGCCACGACTCAGGGAAACACCGGGGAGCTGTTTTTT.

This chain connects TRBV6-5 to TRBJ1-4; 10 bases line up with TRBD1. Germline trimming cut 8 bases from V and 8 bases from J; bases unmatched to any gene: 5. Germline assignment: CDR1 MNHEY and CDR2 SVGAGI. This CDR3 region has 13 residues. This chain's CDR3 is CASGRQGAEKLFF. Written as DNA, the CDR3 is TGTGCCAGCGGTAGACAGGGGGCCGAAAAACTGTTTTTT.

The chain employs TRBV4-1 and TRBJ1-2; 8 nucleotides line up with TRBD1. CDR3 length: 16 amino acids. CDR1 is MGHRA and CDR2 is YSYEKL in the germline V gene. V lost 4 bases, J lost 1 base, and 8 bases stayed unmatched. CDR3 sequence reads: CASSPWTGSNNYGYTF. CDR3 in DNA: TGCGCCAGCAGCCCCTGGACAGGGTCCAATAACTATGGCTACACCTTC.

The chain carries TRBV27 and TRBJ1-2; 10 bases map to TRBD1. CDR3 length: 14 residues. Trimming took 5 bases from V and 7 from J; bases not matched to a gene: 7. CDR1 and CDR2 from the germline V gene are MNHEY and SMNVEV (reference sequence). The DNA of the CDR3 is TGTGCCAGCAGTCTCCGACAGGGGGCAAGTGGCTACACCTTC. This codes for CASSLRQGASGYTF.

The genes are TRBV29-1 and TRBJ2-5; D gene ambiguous. Trimming removed 5 bases from V and 7 bases from J, with 17 bases in between. Germline V gives CDR1 SQVTM, CDR2 ANQGSEA. CDR3 length: 13 amino acids. The CDR3 coding sequence is TGCAGCGTTCGACTGACGAACCGCGGGACCCAGTACTTC. It specifies CSVRLTNRGTQYF.

Only a few counts were recorded for this clone. The chain links TRBV7-9 to TRBJ1-1; no firm D call. Trimming removed 1 base at V and 10 bases at J, with 13 bases between. Germline V CDR1 and CDR2: SEHNR, FQNEAQ (reference sequence). This CDR3 contains 13 residues. For the CDR3, the DNA is TGTGCCAGCAGCTTAGATTATCTGGGAGGAGCTTTCTTT. It encodes CASSLDYLGGAFF. Drawing the rest from reference TRBV7-9 and TRBJ1-1, the complete variable domain is DTGVSQNPRHKITKRGQNVTFRCDPISEHNRLYWYRQTLGQGPEFLTYFQNEAQLEKSRLLSDRFSAERPKGSFSTLEIQRTEQGDSAMYLCASSLDYLGGAFFGQGTRLTVV.

This clone was counted a few times. The gene calls are TRBV4-1 and TRBJ1-4; a possible D gene is TRBD1 (6 bases). The CDR3 sequence is 16 residues long. V was pared by 1 base and J by 5 bases, with 14 bases between. CDR1 and CDR2 (germline): MGHRA, YSYEKL. CDR3 protein: CASSQVGQLLNEKLFF. CDR3 sequence (DNA): TGCGCCAGCAGCCAAGTTGGACAGCTACTAAATGAAAAACTGTTTTTT.